This T cell receptor (beta chain) was sequenced in a study of T cell responses to AZD1222 COVID-19 vaccine. V shed 9 bases and J 5 bases; nucleotides not matched to a gene: 7. The CDR3 is 14 residues long. CDR1 LNHDA and CDR2 SQIVND come from the germline V gene (reference sequence). The repertoire was sequenced with immunoSEQ multiplex PCR; TCRdb's copy has only in-frame clones and lacks some. The table lists about 110,000 clones, 65% to 85% of them singletons. This clonotype was obtained from an adult in good health. The chain joins TRBV19 to TRBJ1-4; 9 nucleotides agree with TRBD1. The material was peripheral blood, obtained on day 0 of AZD1222 vaccination. Here the CDR3 reads CASRQGDRNEKLFF. CDR3 coding DNA: TGTGCCAGCAGACAGGGGGACCGGAATGAAAAACTGTTTTTT.